This T cell receptor beta chain was identified during a study of cytotoxic CD8 clonotypes in ibrutinib-treated CLL. V was clipped by 0 bases and J by 7 bases; unmatched bases: 1. Germline V CDR1 and CDR2: SGHRS, YFSETQ. This CDR3 contains 13 residues. The table came from immunoSEQ multiplex PCR; TCRdb's copy has only in-frame clones and leaves some out. The sample contains 250,000 to 350,000 clones, approximately 76% of which appear only once. Sequencing used PBMCs, obtained at disease progression, from a patient treated with ibrutinib. The receptor comes from a human donor with chronic lymphocytic leukemia. The gene calls are TRBV5-1 and TRBJ1-5; TRBD1 aligns across 7 bases. The CDR3 nucleotides read TGCGCCAGCAGCTTGGACAGGGGCCAGCCCCAGCATTTT. This encodes CASSLDRGQPQHF. The full variable domain, in which reference TRBV5-1 and TRBJ1-5 provide the parts outside the CDR3, is KAGVTQTPRYLIKTRGQQVTLSCSPISGHRSVSWYQQTPGQGLQFLFEYFSETQRNKGNFPGRFSGRQFSNSRSEMNVSTLELGDSALYLCASSLDRGQPQHFGDGTRLSIL.